Presented here are 21 T cell receptor beta chains from one specimen sequenced in a study of cytomegalovirus exposure and HLA in healthy donors. Vbeta (60) and Jbeta (13) primers were used in the PCR. The assay was immunoSEQ multiplex PCR, and TCRdb's table has in-frame clones only and misses some. The table shows some 100,000 clones, with around three quarters occurring only once. Sequenced sample: PBMCs. All receptors come from a male donor in good health and CMV-seropositive.

The J gene is TRBJ1-3, the V gene TRBV2; possibly TRBD1 for D (5 bases). Trimming pared 3 bases from V and 5 bases from J, leaving 8 bases between. The CDR3 covers 13 residues. CDR1 is SNHLY, CDR2 FYNNEI, per germline. The CDR3 protein is CASSEGGRNTIYF. The CDR3 DNA is TGTGCCAGCAGTGAGGGGGGGAGAAACACCATATATTTT. The variable domain in full, completed from reference TRBV2 and TRBJ1-3, reads EPEVTQTPSHQVTQMGQEVILRCVPISNHLYFYWYRQILGQKVEFLVSFYNNEISEKSEIFDDQFSVERPDGSNFTLKIRSTKLEDSAMYFCASSEGGRNTIYFGEGSWLTVV.

This chain joins TRBV30 and TRBJ1-2; D may be TRBD1 (5 bases). This CDR3 comprises 14 residues. The germline CDR1 and CDR2 sequences are GTSNPN and SVGIG (reference sequence). The V and J ends lost 1 base and 6 bases respectively, with 15 bases between them. CDR3 sequence: CAWSAAVGPDGYTF. CDR3 sequence (DNA): TGTGCCTGGAGTGCGGCGGTGGGGCCTGATGGCTACACCTTC.

V is TRBV7-6 and J is TRBJ2-6; 11 positions match TRBD2. V shed 0 bases and J 0 bases; nucleotides not matched to a gene: 4. CDR1 and CDR2 (germline): SGHVS, FNYEAQ. The CDR3 is 19 residues long. DNA for the CDR3: TGTGCCAGCAGCTTAGCGGGGCTAGCGGGGGGCTCTGGGGCCAACGTCCTGACTTTC. Translating it yields CASSLAGLAGGSGANVLTF.

This clone was observed a few times. The J gene is TRBJ1-5, the V gene TRBV5-6; D gene ambiguous. The germline gives CDR1 SGHDT, CDR2 YYEEEE. V was pared by 4 bases and J by 0 bases, with 11 bases between. There are 15 residues in the CDR3. The CDR3 is CASSRGGNSNQPQHF. The CDR3 region has the DNA TGTGCCAGCAGCCGAGGAGGGAATAGCAATCAGCCCCAGCATTTT.

This chain links TRBV2 with TRBJ1-6; 7 bases agree with TRBD1. The V gene end was trimmed by 7 bases and the J gene end by 4 bases; junction bases not matched to a gene: 7. The CDR3 spans 15 residues. The germline CDR1 and CDR2 sequences are SNHLY and FYNNEI. The CDR3 loop is CASISSGGYNSPLHF. The CDR3 coding sequence is TGTGCCAGCATATCGTCAGGGGGTTATAATTCACCCCTCCACTTT.

The chain joins TRBV30 to TRBJ2-3, with 9 bases identical to TRBD1. This CDR3 comprises 15 residues. V shed 5 bases, J shed 3 bases, and the junction held 9 bases outside the gene matches. Germline V gene sequence: CDR1 GTSNPN, CDR2 SVGIG (reference sequence). The CDR3 DNA reads as TGTGCCTGGGCGACGGGACAGGGATCGACAGATACGCAGTATTTT. Protein product: CAWATGQGSTDTQYF. Drawing the rest from reference TRBV30 and TRBJ2-3, the complete variable domain is SQTIHQWPATLVQPVGSPLSLECTVEGTSNPNLYWYRQAAGRGLQLLFYSVGIGQISSEVPQNLSASRPQDRQFILSSKKLLLSDSGFYLCAWATGQGSTDTQYFGPGTRLTVL.

On this clone: One junction end does not reproduce the germline sequence, and a read error may be involved. The chain is built from TRBV11-2 and TRBJ1-5; D perhaps matches TRBD1 (5 bases). The CDR3 loop spans 12 amino acids. CDR1 is SGHAT, CDR2 FQNNGV, per germline. The CDR3 spells CASSLDRQLQHF. The CDR3 nucleotides are TGTGCCAGCAGCTTAGATAGACAGCTCCAGCATTTT.

The chain recombines TRBV7-2 with TRBJ2-5; 7 bases match TRBD1. This CDR3 has 15 amino acids. The germline V gene encodes CDR1 SGHTA and CDR2 FQGNSA. The ends lost 5 bases at V and 2 bases at J; junction bases unmatched: 8. The CDR3 coding sequence is TGTGCCAGCAGCGTGACCGGGACAGATCAAGAGACCCAGTACTTC. It is translated as CASSVTGTDQETQYF.

This chain connects TRBV19 to TRBJ2-5; 7 nucleotides agree with TRBD1. Germline assignment: CDR1 LNHDA and CDR2 SQIVND (reference sequence). Trimming at V came to 6 bases and at J to 1 base, leaving 5 bases not matched to a gene. The CDR3 runs to 14 residues. The CDR3 DNA is TGTGCCAGTAGCGCCGGACAGGCCCAAGAGACCCAGTACTTC. Residues: CASSAGQAQETQYF.

This chain's CDR3 is CASGTGGDQPQHF. DNA for the CDR3: TGTGCCAGCGGGACAGGGGGCGATCAGCCCCAGCATTTT. The chain links TRBV2 to TRBJ1-5; 12 bases align to TRBD1. This CDR3 has 13 amino acids. J was trimmed by 5 bases and V by 8 bases; bases with no gene match: 1. Germline V gene sequence: CDR1 SNHLY, CDR2 FYNNEI. The whole variable domain, remainder taken from reference TRBV2 and TRBJ1-5, is EPEVTQTPSHQVTQMGQEVILRCVPISNHLYFYWYRQILGQKVEFLVSFYNNEISEKSEIFDDQFSVERPDGSNFTLKIRSTKLEDSAMYFCASGTGGDQPQHFGDGTRLSIL.

The chain recombines TRBV9 with TRBJ2-3, with 11 bases aligning to TRBD2. The CDR3 is 14 residues long. Germline CDR1 is SGDLS and CDR2 is YYNGEE. Trimming cost V 5 bases and J 4 bases; bases outside gene matches: 3. CDR3 coding DNA: TGTGCCAGCAGTTCGACTAGCGGGGCAGATACGCAGTATTTT. This gives the protein CASSSTSGADTQYF.

This clone has only a few counts. V is TRBV19 and J is TRBJ1-2; 8 positions match TRBD1. The junction had 9 bases not matched to a gene; V was cut back by 7 bases and J by 5 bases. This CDR3 comprises 14 residues. The V gene's germline CDR1 is LNHDA and CDR2 SQIVND (reference sequence). The CDR3 DNA sequence: TGTGCCAGTACCCGGGACAGGATGGTTTATGGCTACACCTTC. It translates to CASTRDRMVYGYTF.

The J gene is TRBJ2-3, the V gene TRBV7-8; tentative D call: TRBD2 (5 bases). There are 16 residues in the CDR3. CDR1 SGHVS and CDR2 FQNEAQ come from the germline V gene. V lost 6 bases, J lost 2 bases, and 18 bases lay in between. The CDR3 nucleotides read TGTGCCAGCAGTCCAGTGGGTTCGGACTCCACAGATACGCAGTATTTT. This codes for CASSPVGSDSTDTQYF.

The DNA for the CDR3 is TGCGCCAGCAGCCGCCTAGGCTGGGGGCTTAATGAAAAACTGTTTTTT. It codes for CASSRLGWGLNEKLFF. V and J are TRBV4-1 and TRBJ1-4; TRBD1 might be the D (6 bases). Per the germline V gene, CDR1 is MGHRA and CDR2 is YSYEKL. The CDR3 length is 16 residues. V was pared by 4 bases and J by 4 bases, with 16 bases between.

This chain links TRBV11-3 with TRBJ2-1; a weak D match, TRBD2 (6 bases). Germline CDR1 is SGHNT and CDR2 is YENEEA. The germline V and J ends were trimmed by 1 base and 8 bases, with 15 bases remaining between them. The CDR3 extends over 15 amino acids. CDR3: CASSLAGTQRDEQFF. The CDR3 DNA sequence: TGTGCCAGCAGCTTAGCGGGAACCCAGCGGGATGAGCAGTTCTTC.

This clone was observed a single time. This rearrangement joins TRBV5-6 to TRBJ1-2; D is possibly TRBD1 (5 bases). This CDR3 has 12 amino acids. The germline CDR1 and CDR2 sequences are SGHDT and YYEEEE. V was pared by 4 bases and J by 7 bases, with 11 bases between. CDR3 sequence reads: CASSHGTSGYTF. The CDR3 region has the DNA TGTGCCAGCAGCCATGGGACTTCTGGCTACACCTTC.

V usage is TRBV7-9 and J usage is TRBJ2-5; possible D gene TRBD2, 7 bases. CDR3 length equals 15 residues. Germline loops: CDR1 SEHNR, CDR2 FQNEAQ (reference sequence). V was pared by 5 bases and J by 4 bases, with 17 bases between. CDR3 loop: CASSPEGGGSETQYF. The CDR3 nucleotides are TGTGCCAGCAGCCCCGAAGGGGGGGGATCAGAGACCCAGTACTTC. Looking up the rest from reference TRBV7-9 and TRBJ2-5 gives the full variable domain: DTGVSQNPRHKITKRGQNVTFRCDPISEHNRLYWYRQTLGQGPEFLTYFQNEAQLEKSRLLSDRFSAERPKGSFSTLEIQRTEQGDSAMYLCASSPEGGGSETQYFGPGTRLLVL.

The chain joins TRBV12-5 to TRBJ2-7; 7 bases fit TRBD1. V gave up 2 bases and J gave up 1 base; unmatched junction bases: 14. Per the germline V gene, CDR1 is LGHNT and CDR2 is FRNRAP. The CDR3 is made up of 18 amino acids. The CDR3 DNA sequence: TGTGCTAGTGGTTTGCAGGGGGTGCGAATAATTGGGTCCTACGAGCAGTACTTC. Translating it yields CASGLQGVRIIGSYEQYF.

The chain employs TRBV7-9 and TRBJ1-4, with D possibly TRBD1 on 6 matching bases. V lost 0 bases to trimming and J lost 4 bases, with 9 bases between them. CDR1 is SEHNR, CDR2 FQNEAQ, per germline (reference sequence). The CDR3 is 15 residues long. The CDR3 loop reads CASSLAVRGNEKLFF. CDR3 in DNA: TGTGCCAGCAGCTTAGCGGTCAGGGGTAATGAAAAACTGTTTTTT.

The chain recombines TRBV29-1 with TRBJ1-2; 10 bases match TRBD1. The CDR3 sequence is 12 residues long. V lost 5 bases, J lost 8 bases, and 5 bases stayed unmatched. Germline V gene lookup returns CDR1 SQVTM and CDR2 ANQGSEA. The CDR3 is CSVWDRGIGYTF. CDR3 in DNA: TGCAGCGTTTGGGACAGGGGAATAGGCTACACCTTC. The variable domain in full, with the rest retrieved from reference TRBV29-1 and TRBJ1-2, is SAVISQKPSRDICQRGTSLTIQCQVDSQVTMMFWYRQQPGQSLTLIATANQGSEATYESGFVIDKFPISRPNLTFSTLTVSNMSPEDSSIYLCSVWDRGIGYTFGSGTRLTVV.

The chain joins TRBV14 to TRBJ2-7, with a tentative D call TRBD1 (5 bases). The V gene lost 4 bases and the J gene lost 2 bases, with 9 bases spanning the gap. The CDR3 runs to 13 residues. Germline loops: CDR1 SGHDN, CDR2 FVKESK. CDR3 protein: CASSPGHPYEQYF. Written as DNA, the CDR3 is TGTGCCAGCAGCCCCGGACATCCCTACGAGCAGTACTTC.